One and the same sample provided the 15 T cell receptor beta chains below, sequenced in a study of shared clonotypes between healthy human individuals. CD45RO negativity and positive selection for CCR7 defined naive CD8 cells, a population that excluded terminally differentiated effector memory CD45RA+ cells. Profiled with immunoSEQ multiplex PCR; TCRdb holds only in-frame clones, not every one. In the table there are about 2.2 million clones, over 85% of which are singletons. Sequenced: naive CD8+ T cells from PBMCs. All receptors derive from a man between 18 and 29 years old in good health. Some clones in this sample may be carry-over from other donors' samples.

The chain couples TRBV7-9 to TRBJ2-5; D gene unclear. The CDR3 runs 16 residues. The germline CDR1 and CDR2 sequences are SEHNR and FQNEAQ (reference sequence). The V and J ends lost 5 bases and 0 bases respectively, with 16 bases between them. The CDR3, as DNA: TGTGCCAGCAGCCCCACCACACGACGGGACCAAGAGACCCAGTACTTC. Translated, it gives CASSPTTRRDQETQYF.

The chain joins TRBV6-5 to TRBJ1-2; D call uncertain. The CDR3 is 14 amino acids. Germline-derived CDR1 and CDR2 are MNHEY and SVGAGI. Trimming took off 0 bases at V and 4 bases at J, with 9 bases between the two ends. The CDR3 is CASSYSMGSYGYTF. The CDR3 DNA sequence: TGTGCCAGCAGTTACTCGATGGGTTCCTATGGCTACACCTTC.

The chain combines TRBV27 with TRBJ2-1, with 9 bases that match TRBD2. The CDR3 spans 13 residues. Trimming at V came to 2 bases and at J to 9 bases, leaving 2 bases not matched to a gene. From germline, CDR1 is MNHEY and CDR2 SMNVEV (reference sequence). The CDR3: CASSLTGLAEQFF. CDR3 coding DNA: TGTGCCAGCAGTTTAACGGGACTAGCTGAGCAGTTCTTC.

This chain links TRBV27 with TRBJ2-1; TRBD2 aligns across 9 bases. Germline-derived CDR1 and CDR2 are MNHEY and SMNVEV (reference sequence). Germline trimming cut 0 bases from V and 6 bases from J; bases unmatched to any gene: 9. The CDR3 extends over 17 amino acids. CDR3 nucleotides: TGTGCCAGCAGTTTATCACATAGCGGGAGTGTCGGCAATGAGCAGTTCTTC. As protein: CASSLSHSGSVGNEQFF.

As for this clone: The same CDR3 can be traced to other DNA sequences in this sample. The genes are TRBV27 and TRBJ2-3; D gene unclear. Between the trimmed V and J ends, which lost 3 bases and 3 bases, there was a span of 7 bases. The CDR3 is 13 residues long. In germline, CDR1 is MNHEY, CDR2 SMNVEV (reference sequence). Here the CDR3 DNA reads TGTGCCAGCAGTTTTGGCGTGACAGATACGCAGTATTTT. It encodes CASSFGVTDTQYF.

This clone was observed a single time. This sequence joins TRBV7-8 and TRBJ2-5, with unresolved D. CDR1 is SGHVS, CDR2 FQNEAQ, per germline. The length of the CDR3 is 12 residues. The V end lost 1 base, the J end lost 2 bases, and 2 bases lay between the germline ends. The CDR3 is CASSLVQETQYF. CDR3 coding DNA: TGTGCCAGCAGCTTAGTACAAGAGACCCAGTACTTC.

The CDR3 loop reads CASPLGAIGELFF. The CDR3 nucleotides read TGTGCCAGCCCCCTGGGGGCCATCGGGGAGCTGTTTTTT. V and J are TRBV13 and TRBJ2-2, with D possibly being TRBD1 (6 bases). This CDR3 comprises 13 residues. The germline gives CDR1 PRHDT, CDR2 FYEKMQ (reference sequence). V was pared by 8 bases and J by 7 bases, with 14 bases between.

The CDR3 sequence: CASSLPTLAGSSYNEQFF. In DNA, the CDR3 is TGCGCCAGCAGCTTACCTACGTTAGCGGGTAGCTCCTACAATGAGCAGTTCTTC. This chain links TRBV5-1 with TRBJ2-1; 7 nucleotides agree with TRBD2. The CDR3 has 18 amino acids. With 2 bases clipped from V and 0 bases from J, the junction kept 11 bases outside the gene matches. Per the germline V gene, CDR1 is SGHRS and CDR2 is YFSETQ.

For this clone: The sample has other DNA sequences that encode this CDR3 too. The chain has TRBV5-8 and TRBJ2-7, with no clear D. CDR1 is SGHTS, CDR2 YDEGEE, per germline. The CDR3 runs 12 residues. Between the trimmed V and J ends, which lost 2 bases and 4 bases, there was a span of 7 bases. The CDR3 is CASSFAPYEQYF. The CDR3 DNA reads as TGTGCCAGCAGCTTTGCGCCGTACGAGCAGTACTTC.

The chain has TRBV9 and TRBJ1-5; D gene unclear. V shed 3 bases and J shed 0 bases, with 10 bases lying between them. The CDR3 consists of 15 residues. The V gene's germline CDR1 is SGDLS and CDR2 YYNGEE. CDR3 residues: CASSARGDSNQPQHF. DNA of the CDR3: TGTGCCAGCAGCGCACGGGGTGATAGCAATCAGCCCCAGCATTTT.

The CDR3 loop is CASSLVGTSGYEQFF. CDR3 DNA sequence: TGTGCCAGCAGCTTAGTAGGGACTAGCGGTTATGAGCAGTTCTTC. The V and J genes are TRBV11-2 and TRBJ2-1; 11 bases align to TRBD2. The CDR3 totals 15 residues. Germline CDR1 and CDR2: SGHAT and FQNNGV. The ends lost 1 base at V and 8 bases at J; junction bases unmatched: 4. The full variable domain, its missing parts supplied by reference TRBV11-2 and TRBJ2-1, is EAGVAQSPRYKIIEKRQSVAFWCNPISGHATLYWYQQILGQGPKLLIQFQNNGVVDDSQLPKDRFSAERLKGVDSTLKIQPAKLEDSAVYLCASSLVGTSGYEQFFGPGTRLTVL.

The CDR3 nucleotides read TGTGCCAGCAGCGCCGGACTAGCGGGACTGAGCACAGATACGCAGTATTTT. Translated, it gives CASSAGLAGLSTDTQYF. J is TRBJ2-3 and V is TRBV7-9; 12 bases match TRBD2. The CDR3 extends over 17 amino acids. Losses at the gene ends were 5 bases for V and 0 bases for J; bases not matched to a gene: 6. The germline CDR1 and CDR2 sequences are SEHNR and FQNEAQ (reference sequence).

The rearrangement links TRBV29-1 to TRBJ2-3, with D unclear. V was cut by 7 bases and J by 11 bases, with 13 bases left in between. In germline, CDR1 is SQVTM, CDR2 ANQGSEA. The CDR3 loop spans 10 amino acids. CDR3 residues: CSADPRGQYF. Here the CDR3 DNA reads TGCAGCGCTGATCCCCGAGGGCAGTATTTT.

The chain has TRBV28 and TRBJ2-2, with TRBD2 as a possible D gene (5 bases). The CDR3 spans 14 residues. The germline V gene encodes CDR1 MDHEN and CDR2 SYDVKM. V lost 7 bases, J lost 5 bases, and 14 bases lay in between. The CDR3 DNA is TGTGCCAGCAATCGCGGGTCCTTAACCGGGGAGCTGTTTTTT. Translating it yields CASNRGSLTGELFF.

This chain connects TRBV2 to TRBJ2-3, with D perhaps TRBD1 or TRBD2 (5 bases each). Germline V gives CDR1 SNHLY, CDR2 FYNNEI. The CDR3 sequence is 14 residues long. The ends were cut back, 1 base at V and 2 bases at J, with 7 bases in the middle. Here the CDR3 DNA reads TGTGCCAGCAGTGAAGTTGGGACCACAGATACGCAGTATTTT. This sequence encodes CASSEVGTTDTQYF. Supplemented by reference TRBV2 and TRBJ2-3, the full variable domain reads EPEVTQTPSHQVTQMGQEVILRCVPISNHLYFYWYRQILGQKVEFLVSFYNNEISEKSEIFDDQFSVERPDGSNFTLKIRSTKLEDSAMYFCASSEVGTTDTQYFGPGTRLTVL.